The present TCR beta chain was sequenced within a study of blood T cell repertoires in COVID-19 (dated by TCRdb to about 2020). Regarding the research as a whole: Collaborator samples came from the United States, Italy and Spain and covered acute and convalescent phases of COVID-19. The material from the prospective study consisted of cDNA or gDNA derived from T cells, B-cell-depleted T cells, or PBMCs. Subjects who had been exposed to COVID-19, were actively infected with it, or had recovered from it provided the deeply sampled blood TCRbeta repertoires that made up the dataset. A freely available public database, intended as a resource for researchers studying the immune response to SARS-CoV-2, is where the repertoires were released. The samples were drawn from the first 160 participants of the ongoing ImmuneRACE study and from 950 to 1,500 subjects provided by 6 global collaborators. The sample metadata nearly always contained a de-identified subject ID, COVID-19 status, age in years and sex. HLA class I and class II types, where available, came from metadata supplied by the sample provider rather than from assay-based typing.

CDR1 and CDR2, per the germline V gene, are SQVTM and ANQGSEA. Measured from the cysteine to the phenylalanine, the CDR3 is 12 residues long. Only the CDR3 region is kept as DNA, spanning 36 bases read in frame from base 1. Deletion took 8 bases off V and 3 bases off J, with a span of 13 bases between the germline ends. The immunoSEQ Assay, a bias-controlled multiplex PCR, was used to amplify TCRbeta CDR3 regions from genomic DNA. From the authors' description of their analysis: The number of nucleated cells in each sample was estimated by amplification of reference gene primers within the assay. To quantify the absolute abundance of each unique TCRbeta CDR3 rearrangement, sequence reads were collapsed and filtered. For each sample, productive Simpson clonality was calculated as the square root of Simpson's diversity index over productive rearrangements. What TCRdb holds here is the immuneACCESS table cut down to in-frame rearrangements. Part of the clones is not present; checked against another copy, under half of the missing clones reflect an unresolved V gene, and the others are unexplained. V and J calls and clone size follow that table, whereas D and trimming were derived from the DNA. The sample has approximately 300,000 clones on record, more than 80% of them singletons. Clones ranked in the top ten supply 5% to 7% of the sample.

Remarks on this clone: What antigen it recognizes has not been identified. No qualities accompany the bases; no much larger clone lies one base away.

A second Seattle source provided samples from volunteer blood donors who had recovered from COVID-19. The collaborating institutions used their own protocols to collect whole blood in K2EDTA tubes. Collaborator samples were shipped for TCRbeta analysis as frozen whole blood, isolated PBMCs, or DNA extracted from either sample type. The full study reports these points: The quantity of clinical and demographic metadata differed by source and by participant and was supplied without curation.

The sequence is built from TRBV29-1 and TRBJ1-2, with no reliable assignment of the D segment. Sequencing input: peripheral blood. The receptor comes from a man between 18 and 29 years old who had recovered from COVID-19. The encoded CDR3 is CSPLKEDYGYTF. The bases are TGCAGCCCCTTAAAGGAGGACTATGGCTACACCTTC. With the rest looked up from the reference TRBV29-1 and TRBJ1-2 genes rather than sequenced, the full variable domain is SAVISQKPSRDICQRGTSLTIQCQVDSQVTMMFWYRQQPGQSLTLIATANQGSEATYESGFVIDKFPISRPNLTFSTLTVSNMSPEDSSIYLCSPLKEDYGYTFGSGTRLTVV.